The following is a TCR beta chain sequence with its context. Antigen specificity is unknown. This sample stems from a study of long-term antiretroviral therapy in people with HIV. Study results and limitations: Even long-term ART left TRB diversity below transplant donor controls, despite gains. Comparison with controls showed narrower CDR3 length ranges in HIV repertoires.

The immunoSEQ assay was v3.0, run at survey level. For every sample, sequencing targeted roughly 40,000-55,000 T-cell genomes. Only in-frame clones appear in the TCRdb table, and some are missing; sequencing was by immunoSEQ multiplex PCR. The data hold fewer than 25,000 clones, with 85% to 95% observed a single time. CDR3 size: 16 residues. The trim removed 5 bases at V and 8 bases at J, leaving 15 bases unmatched. The germline gives CDR1 LNHNV, CDR2 YYDKDF (reference sequence). This chain links TRBV15 with TRBJ2-1; TRBD2 matches 7 bases. The sample consisted of unsorted PBMCs, taken about 4.7 years after starting antiretroviral therapy. The sequence was obtained from a woman aged 45 to 65 with HIV. The CDR3 loop is CATSGRGSGSVYEQFF. Written as DNA, the CDR3 is TGTGCCACCAGCGGGAGGGGTAGCGGGTCAGTTTATGAGCAGTTCTTC.